The next 19 T cell receptor beta chains were all read from a single sample in a study of CD8 T cells in ankylosing spondylitis. A single record per CDR3 protein comes from TCRdb applying MiXCR to the 5' RACE reads. The data contain approximately 540,000 distinct CDR3 sequences, 10% to 15% of them singletons. Study-wide results and caveats: Among TCR beta sequences, a motif of several highly homologous variants appeared characteristic of ankylosing spondylitis blood.

No cognate antigen is known for these TCRs. Sequences were obtained from blood, either unsorted or a sorted T cell fraction (not recorded which). These receptors all stem from a male donor with ankylosing spondylitis.

This clonotype turned up a few times. The V and J genes are TRBV7-8 and TRBJ2-1, with unresolved D. V was pared by 1 base and J by 0 bases, with 13 bases between. The germline V gene encodes CDR1 SGHVS and CDR2 FQNEAQ. This CDR3 contains 17 residues. The DNA of the CDR3 is TGTGCCAGCAGCTTAGAATCACGGTACAGCTCCTACAATGAGCAGTTCTTC. Translated: CASSLESRYSSYNEQFF.

This clonotype was seen a few times. This chain connects TRBV20-1 to TRBJ2-3; 8 bases are shared with TRBD2. Germline-derived CDR1 and CDR2 are DFQATT and SNEGSKA (reference sequence). The CDR3 extends over 16 amino acids. V lost 2 bases, J lost 1 base, and 8 bases stayed unmatched. The DNA for the CDR3 is TGCAGTGCTAGAAGTAACAGCGGGAGTGGCACAGATACGCAGTATTTT. It is translated as CSARSNSGSGTDTQYF.

Ten or more counts support this clonotype. V usage is TRBV15 and J usage is TRBJ2-1; 12 nucleotides line up with TRBD2. With V trimmed by 5 bases and J by 4 bases, 15 bases remained unmatched. Germline V gene data show CDR1 as LNHNV and CDR2 as YYDKDF (reference sequence). The CDR3 has 19 residues. The CDR3: CATSHGLAGFEGRYNEQFF. Written as DNA, the CDR3 is TGTGCCACCAGCCACGGACTAGCGGGATTCGAAGGACGATACAATGAGCAGTTCTTC.

This clonotype was detected a few times. V is TRBV4-2 and J is TRBJ1-2, with D uncertain. V was cut by 3 bases and J by 8 bases, with 19 bases left in between. The CDR3 is made up of 15 amino acids. The germline V gene encodes CDR1 LGHNA and CDR2 YNFKEQ. CDR3 nucleotide sequence: TGTGCCAGCAGCCATCCCTCTGGGCGGGATCGAGGCTACACCTTC. This gives the protein CASSHPSGRDRGYTF.

This rearrangement joins TRBV11-2 to TRBJ1-1, with TRBD1 matching 7 bases. V shed 6 bases, J shed 0 bases, and the junction held 7 bases outside the gene matches. This CDR3 contains 15 residues. Germline values: CDR1 SGHAT, CDR2 FQNNGV. Here the CDR3 reads CASRSGTVMNTEAFF. Written as DNA, the CDR3 is TGTGCCAGCAGATCCGGGACAGTAATGAACACTGAAGCTTTCTTT.

This clonotype was counted ten times or more. The chain combines TRBV7-9 with TRBJ2-1; the match to TRBD2 covers 11 bases. Looked up from germline, CDR1 is SEHNR and CDR2 is FQNEAQ (reference sequence). The CDR3 sequence is 17 residues long. V dropped 4 bases and J dropped 6; count of bases not matched to a gene: 11. The CDR3 coding sequence is TGTGCCAGCAGCTCCCTGACGGGACTAGCGGAAATCAATGAGCAGTTCTTC. It is translated as CASSSLTGLAEINEQFF. The whole variable domain, filled in from reference TRBV7-9 and TRBJ2-1, reads DTGVSQNPRHKITKRGQNVTFRCDPISEHNRLYWYRQTLGQGPEFLTYFQNEAQLEKSRLLSDRFSAERPKGSFSTLEIQRTEQGDSAMYLCASSSLTGLAEINEQFFGPGTRLTVL.

CDR3 sequence reads: CASGTETGYTF. Written as DNA, the CDR3 is TGTGCCAGCGGGACGGAGACGGGCTACACCTTC. V usage is TRBV3-1 and J usage is TRBJ1-2; D might be TRBD1 (5 bases). This CDR3 contains 11 residues. The V gene lost 8 bases and the J gene lost 8 bases, with 12 bases spanning the gap. CDR1 is LGHDT and CDR2 is YNNKEL in the germline V gene (reference sequence).

The chain recombines TRBV7-2 with TRBJ2-3; D gene ambiguous. Germline V CDR1 and CDR2: SGHTA, FQGNSA. The CDR3 is made up of 15 amino acids. Trimming left V 2 bases short and J 1 base short, with 10 bases between. CDR3 protein: CASSLIGSGTDTQYF. The CDR3 DNA sequence: TGTGCCAGCAGCTTAATTGGGTCGGGCACAGATACGCAGTATTTT.

This chain links TRBV15 with TRBJ2-7; 9 positions agree with TRBD1. Germline V lookup: CDR1 LNHNV, CDR2 YYDKDF (reference sequence). There are 15 residues in the CDR3. The J segment lost 6 bases and the V segment lost 5 bases, leaving 11 bases of the junction unmatched. CDR3 residues: CATSRNPGQGTEQYF. The CDR3 region has the DNA TGTGCCACCAGCCGAAACCCGGGACAGGGAACCGAGCAGTACTTC.

J is TRBJ2-3 and V is TRBV5-1, with D unresolved. The V end was cut by 6 bases, the J end by 2 bases, with 4 bases between. CDR1 is SGHRS and CDR2 is YFSETQ in the germline V gene. This CDR3 contains 11 residues. In DNA form, the CDR3 reads TGCGCCAGCAAATTCACAGATACGCAGTATTTT. It codes for CASKFTDTQYF.

The rearrangement uses TRBV7-9 and TRBJ1-3, with TRBD1 matching over 8 bases. CDR3 length: 14 amino acids. With V trimmed by 4 bases and J by 7 bases, 6 bases remained unmatched. Germline V CDR1 and CDR2: SEHNR, FQNEAQ (reference sequence). The CDR3 is CASSSGQGSNTIYF. For the CDR3, the DNA is TGTGCCAGCAGCTCCGGACAGGGTAGCAACACCATATATTTT.

The CDR3 sequence is CASSDGGLAKNIQYF. The CDR3 coding sequence is TGCGCCAGCAGTGATGGGGGGCTAGCCAAAAACATTCAGTACTTC. This chain connects TRBV10-2 to TRBJ2-4, with D tentatively TRBD1 or TRBD2 (6 bases each). V lost 3 bases to trimming and J lost 0 bases, with 9 bases between them. Per the germline V gene, CDR1 is WSHSY and CDR2 is SAAADI. The CDR3 contains 15 residues.

The chain's CDR3 is CASSPRGTGGPDSNQPQHF. Here the CDR3 DNA reads TGTGCCAGCAGCCCCCGAGGGACAGGCGGTCCTGATAGCAATCAGCCCCAGCATTTT. The chain employs TRBV27 and TRBJ1-5, with TRBD1 identical over 8 bases. CDR1 is MNHEY and CDR2 is SMNVEV in the germline V gene (reference sequence). V shed 6 bases, J shed 0 bases, and the junction held 16 bases outside the gene matches. The CDR3 loop spans 19 amino acids.

This clonotype was observed a few times. The chain has TRBV5-5 and TRBJ1-1; maybe TRBD1 (5 bases). Trimming shortened V by 4 bases and J by 3 bases, and 16 bases separated the two germline ends. Germline V CDR1 and CDR2: SGHKS, YYEKEE (reference sequence). The CDR3 extends over 15 amino acids. The DNA of the CDR3 is TGTGCCAGCAGCCCTAGAACGGGGGTCGACACTGAAGCTTTCTTT. Encoded protein: CASSPRTGVDTEAFF.

This clonotype was counted many times. In DNA, the CDR3 is TGTGCCAGCAGCCAAGATTTTGGGGGGGGACAGGTATACGAGCAGTACTTC. It yields the protein CASSQDFGGGQVYEQYF. The chain uses TRBV3-1 and TRBJ2-7, with a weak D call TRBD1 (8 bases). Deletions cut 0 bases from V and 4 bases from J, with 19 bases between. The CDR3 has 17 residues. The germline gives CDR1 LGHDT, CDR2 YNNKEL (reference sequence).

The chain combines TRBV10-1 with TRBJ2-3; TRBD1 matches 7 bases. J gave up 4 bases and V 7 bases, and 14 bases lay outside the gene matches. Germline-derived CDR1 and CDR2 are WNHNN and SYGVQD (reference sequence). The CDR3 covers 16 residues. CDR3 residues: CASTEGGDPTPDTQYF. CDR3 bases: TGCGCCAGCACCGAAGGGGGCGATCCGACACCAGATACGCAGTATTTT.

The chain couples TRBV7-2 to TRBJ2-3; the D is unclear. Trimming took 2 bases from V and 2 from J, leaving 11 bases between them. Germline V lookup: CDR1 SGHTA, CDR2 FQGNSA. The CDR3 runs 15 residues. CDR3 amino acids: CASSLRGSYTDTQYF. As DNA, the CDR3 is TGTGCCAGCAGCTTACGAGGCTCCTACACAGATACGCAGTATTTT.

The V call is TRBV7-9, the J call TRBJ2-1; 9 positions agree with TRBD2. V lost 5 bases and J lost 8; bases outside the gene matches: 13. The CDR3 is made up of 16 amino acids. Germline CDR1 and CDR2: SEHNR and FQNEAQ (reference sequence). The CDR3 DNA reads as TGTGCCAGCAGCCCCCCAGGAAGCGGGAGGTTCGATGAGCAGTTCTTC. Its translation is CASSPPGSGRFDEQFF.

The chain couples TRBV7-2 to TRBJ2-1, with D possibly TRBD2 on 7 matching bases. Germline CDR1 and CDR2: SGHTA and FQGNSA. Trimming removed 5 bases from V and 4 bases from J, with 15 bases in between. The CDR3 is made up of 15 amino acids. CDR3 in DNA: TGTGCCAGCAGCCTACACGGGGGGCCTTACAATGAGCAGTTCTTC. It specifies CASSLHGGPYNEQFF.